The T cell receptor beta chain described here comes from a study of patients and donors after allogeneic stem cell transplantation. TCRdb re-analysed the RT-PCR reads in MiXCR, keeping a single row per CDR3 protein. Of hundreds of thousands of distinct CDR3 sequences listed, around 16% were seen once; the top ten hold less than 8%. This clonotype turned up a few times. Trimming took 4 bases from V and 6 from J; bases not matched to a gene: 4. The CDR3 runs to 13 residues. The TCR originated in a human donor who was either an allogeneic HSCT recipient or a stem cell or donor lymphocyte infusion donor (not recorded which). It is not recorded whose cells these are; they may come from a transplant donor. The V gene is TRBV12-3 or TRBV12-4, the J gene TRBJ2-7, with 9 bases identical to TRBD1. The sample consisted of blood, either unsorted or a sorted T cell fraction (not recorded which). CDR3 residues: CASSSGTGREQYF. The CDR3 DNA reads as TGTGCCAGCAGTTCCGGGACAGGGCGCGAGCAGTACTTC.